This T cell receptor (beta chain) was captured by sequencing in a study of blood T cell repertoires in COVID-19. At the level of the study: The United States, Italy and Spain provided the acute and convalescent COVID-19 samples. From T cells, B-cell-depleted T cells, or PBMCs came the material, which was cDNA or gDNA.

The assay was immunoSEQ multiplex PCR, and TCRdb's table has in-frame clones only and misses some. Seen here are roughly 500,000 clones, approximately 83% observed once, and the top ten hold approximately 3.2%. There are a few counts of this clone. The same CDR3 is also encoded by other DNA sequences in this sample. The junction had 5 bases not matched to a gene; V was cut back by 1 base and J by 7 bases. The CDR3 has 15 amino acids. Germline values: CDR1 LGHDT, CDR2 YNNKEL (reference sequence). This clonotype originated in a human donor in a cohort sampled during active COVID-19. Input material: peripheral blood. The rearrangement uses TRBV3-1 (or the pseudogene TRBV3-2) and TRBJ2-7, with 12 bases that match TRBD2. The CDR3 bases are TGTGCCAGCAGCCAAGGACTAGCGGGAGTCGGGGAGCAGTACTTC. Translating it yields CASSQGLAGVGEQYF.